This entry lists 31 T cell receptor beta chains sequenced from one sample in a study of Graves' ophthalmopathy and Graves' hyperthyroidism. The sequenced template was RNA, covering the TCR beta CDR3 region. Second-round multiplex PCR followed a first-round RT-PCR using HTBI primers. TCRdb called the multiplex PCR reads again in MiXCR, with one record for every CDR3 protein. The table includes about 620,000 distinct CDR3 sequences, 22% detected once. The sample consisted of peripheral blood. These TCRs come from a woman younger than 30 with stable Graves' hyperthyroidism. Some clones in this sample may be carry-over from other donors' samples.

Many counts were recorded for this clonotype. This chain connects TRBV27 to TRBJ1-2, with 8 bases that match TRBD1. V lost 7 bases to trimming and J lost 1 base; unmatched junction nucleotides: 8. The CDR3 totals 15 residues. CDR1 is MNHEY, CDR2 SMNVEV, per germline (reference sequence). CDR3 region: CASTLRTGLNYGYTF. The DNA for the CDR3 is TGTGCCAGCACCCTACGGACAGGGCTTAACTATGGCTACACCTTC.

This clonotype was recorded at least ten times. The gene calls are TRBV6-5 and TRBJ2-7, with D maybe TRBD2 (6 bases). CDR1 is MNHEY and CDR2 is SVGAGI in the germline V gene. V was pared by 0 bases and J by 2 bases, with 11 bases between. The CDR3 sequence is 15 residues long. The CDR3 DNA reads as TGTGCCAGCAGTTACTCGTCGGGGGAGGCCTACGAGCAGTACTTC. Encoded protein: CASSYSSGEAYEQYF.

This clonotype was recorded at least ten times. The genes are TRBV4-1 and TRBJ1-3; 7 bases are shared with TRBD1. Germline CDR1 reads MGHRA; CDR2 reads YSYEKL. Unmatched junction bases numbered 7, after V lost 5 bases and J lost 0 bases. The CDR3 is 16 amino acids. The CDR3 nucleotides read TGCGCCAGCAGCTTTGGAGGGACAGCCTCTGGAAACACCATATATTTT. Translated: CASSFGGTASGNTIYF.

This clonotype was detected only a few times. The V and J genes are TRBV12-3 or TRBV12-4 and TRBJ2-3, with TRBD2 identical over 8 bases. The CDR3 consists of 14 residues. Trimming cost V 4 bases and J 6 bases; bases outside gene matches: 6. The CDR3 DNA reads TGTGCCAGCAGTTCACGACGGGAGGGGGATACGCAGTATTTT. It translates to CASSSRREGDTQYF.

In this sample, this clonotype turned up many times. The rearrangement joins TRBV7-3 to TRBJ1-1, with 11 positions matching TRBD1. Germline loops: CDR1 SGHTA, CDR2 FQGTGA. V dropped 3 bases and J dropped 1; count of bases not matched to a gene: 1. The CDR3 is 15 amino acids. CDR3 sequence reads: CASSFGTGGNTEAFF. The CDR3 DNA reads as TGTGCCAGCAGCTTTGGGACAGGGGGGAACACTGAAGCTTTCTTT. Drawing the rest from reference TRBV7-3 and TRBJ1-1, the complete variable domain is GAGVSQTPSNKVTEKGKYVELRCDPISGHTALYWYRQSLGQGPEFLIYFQGTGAADDSGLPNDRFFAVRPEGSVSTLKIQRTERGDSAVYLCASSFGTGGNTEAFFGQGTRLTVV.

The CDR3 nucleotides read TGTGCCAGCAGGCGAGAGGCTTTCCAGCCCCAGCATTTT. This translates into CASRREAFQPQHF. This chain links TRBV6-2 or TRBV6-3 with TRBJ1-5; D is ambiguous. V shed 6 bases and J shed 7 bases, with 13 bases lying between them. The CDR3 is 13 amino acids. CDR1 and CDR2 (germline): MNHEY, SVGEGT.

This clonotype showed up many times. The genes are TRBV20-1 and TRBJ2-7; no reliable D call. V was trimmed by 0 bases and J by 1 base, leaving 10 bases between them. This CDR3 contains 14 residues. Per germline, CDR1 DFQATT and CDR2 SNEGSKA (reference sequence). Here the CDR3 DNA reads TGCAGTGCTAGAGATTACAGATTTTCCTACGAGCAGTACTTC. It encodes CSARDYRFSYEQYF.

This clonotype was picked up many times. CDR3 loop: CSASGGGQTEAFF. In DNA form, the CDR3 reads TGCAGTGCCTCAGGGGGGGGGCAGACTGAAGCTTTCTTT. The genes are TRBV20-1 and TRBJ1-1; 7 positions match TRBD1. CDR1 and CDR2 (germline): DFQATT, SNEGSKA (reference sequence). The CDR3 runs 13 residues. The ends lost 6 bases at V and 5 bases at J; junction bases unmatched: 9.

This clonotype was seen ten or more times. The rearrangement joins TRBV20-1 to TRBJ2-2; D is possibly TRBD2 (5 bases). This CDR3 region has 14 residues. From germline, CDR1 is DFQATT and CDR2 SNEGSKA (reference sequence). Deletions cut 4 bases from V and 7 bases from J, with 16 bases between. CDR3 amino acids: CSAILRGPVGELFF. DNA for the CDR3: TGCAGTGCTATACTAAGAGGGCCGGTCGGGGAGCTGTTTTTT.

The table lists this clonotype with many counts. This chain connects TRBV4-1 to TRBJ1-6; D is ambiguous. The CDR3 loop spans 13 amino acids. V gave up 3 bases and J gave up 9 bases, with 9 bases separating them. Germline values: CDR1 MGHRA, CDR2 YSYEKL. Here the CDR3 reads CASSQLWSSPLHF. In DNA form, the CDR3 reads TGCGCCAGCAGCCAGCTATGGAGTTCACCCCTCCACTTT.

With regard to this clonotype: One end of the junction fails to match germline, which may point to a read error. V usage is TRBV30 and J usage is TRBJ2-2, with TRBD2 matching 12 bases. The CDR3 contains 16 residues. Germline-derived CDR1 and CDR2 are GTSNPN and SVGIG (reference sequence). The CDR3 sequence: CAWELGLAGNTGELLF. DNA of the CDR3: TGTGCCTGGGAGCTGGGACTAGCGGGCAACACCGGGGAGCTGTTGTTT.

The chain recombines TRBV11-2 with TRBJ1-2; no definite D call. The V gene's germline CDR1 is SGHAT and CDR2 FQNNGV. There are 12 residues in the CDR3. Deletions cut 4 bases from V and 6 bases from J, with 9 bases between. The DNA of the CDR3 is TGTGCCAGCAGCTCAAGCACGAATGGCTACACCTTC. Its translation is CASSSSTNGYTF.

This clonotype has at least ten counts. The chain recombines TRBV6-1 with TRBJ1-3, with 7 nucleotides matching TRBD1. After removal of 6 bases from V and 5 bases from J, the junction contained 10 bases not matched to a gene. CDR3 size: 15 residues. The germline CDR1 and CDR2 sequences are MNHNS and SASEGT. The CDR3 region has the DNA TGTGCCAGCAGGCCAACTGACAGGGAGAGAAACACCATATATTTT. Translating gives CASRPTDRERNTIYF.

This clonotype has ten or more counts. The chain is built from TRBV12-3 or TRBV12-4 and TRBJ1-3; maybe TRBD1 (5 bases). This CDR3 has 13 amino acids. The germline V and J ends were trimmed by 7 bases and 0 bases, with 7 bases remaining between them. The CDR3 reads CASTGSSGNTIYF. DNA for the CDR3: TGTGCCAGCACAGGGTCCTCTGGAAACACCATATATTTT.

This clonotype was counted at least ten times. This sequence joins TRBV12-3 or TRBV12-4 and TRBJ2-2; 10 bases agree with TRBD1. There are 15 residues in the CDR3. The V gene end was trimmed by 2 bases and the J gene end by 7 bases; junction bases not matched to a gene: 4. CDR3 sequence reads: CASSLRQGAIGELFF. The CDR3, as DNA: TGTGCCAGCAGTTTAAGACAGGGGGCAATCGGGGAGCTGTTTTTT.

This clonotype turned up a few times. The V and J genes are TRBV12-3 or TRBV12-4 and TRBJ1-1; D is ambiguous. This CDR3 has 12 residues. V lost 6 bases, J lost 2 bases, and 7 bases lay in between. The CDR3 DNA is TGTGCCAGCAGGCACCTAAACACTGAAGCTTTCTTT. Translation: CASRHLNTEAFF.

Many counts were recorded for this clonotype. The chain has TRBV30 and TRBJ1-2, with D maybe TRBD1 (6 bases). CDR3 length: 13 residues. Germline loops: CDR1 GTSNPN, CDR2 SVGIG (reference sequence). Trimming left V 7 bases short and J 2 bases short, with 14 bases between. The CDR3 loop is CASLLQGNYGYTF. The CDR3 DNA reads as TGTGCCTCGCTGTTACAGGGAAACTATGGCTACACCTTC.

In this sample, this clonotype turned up many times. The J gene is TRBJ1-1, the V gene TRBV5-1; 9 bases fit TRBD1. There are 15 residues in the CDR3. J lost 4 bases, V lost 3 bases, and 7 bases had no gene match. Germline V lookup: CDR1 SGHRS, CDR2 YFSETQ. The CDR3 DNA is TGCGCCAGCAGCTCGTCCGGGACAGGGATCACTGAAGCTTTCTTT. This encodes CASSSSGTGITEAFF.

This clonotype was seen ten or more times. This chain uses TRBV20-1 with TRBJ2-5; 7 nucleotides agree with TRBD1. The trim removed 3 bases at V and 5 bases at J, leaving 6 bases unmatched. From germline, CDR1 is DFQATT and CDR2 SNEGSKA (reference sequence). This CDR3 is built from 13 residues. The CDR3 DNA is TGCAGTGCTAGCGACAGGGTCGGGGAGACCCAGTACTTC. Translation: CSASDRVGETQYF.

V is TRBV12-3 or TRBV12-4 and J is TRBJ1-6; D possibly corresponds to TRBD1 (6 bases). This CDR3 comprises 13 residues. V lost 7 bases and J 10 bases, leaving 14 bases between the germline ends. The CDR3 coding sequence is TGTGCCAGCAATAATAACAGGGACTCACCCCTCCACTTT. Protein product: CASNNNRDSPLHF.

This clonotype was seen ten or more times. This chain connects TRBV6-5 to TRBJ2-2, with D possibly being TRBD2 (7 bases). This CDR3 is 15 amino acids long. The germline V gene has CDR1 MNHEY and CDR2 SVGAGI. V was clipped by 2 bases and J by 5 bases, with 12 bases between them. For the CDR3, the DNA is TGTGCCAGCAGTTACGAGGGGGGGGTTACCGGGGAGCTGTTTTTT. This translates into CASSYEGGVTGELFF.

This clonotype has at least ten counts. This chain connects TRBV12-3 or TRBV12-4 to TRBJ2-5, with 9 positions matching TRBD2. The CDR3 has 14 residues. The J segment lost 4 bases and the V segment lost 6 bases, leaving 6 bases of the junction unmatched. CDR3 coding DNA: TGTGCCAGCAGGCGGCGGGAGGGCCCAGAGACCCAGTACTTC. It is translated as CASRRREGPETQYF.

This clonotype was counted at least ten times. CDR3 nucleotides: TGTGCCAGCAGTGAAGGGGCCTCAGCGTATTTGGCGGGGGGGCCGAGGACCGGGGAGCTGTTTTTT. It codes for CASSEGASAYLAGGPRTGELFF. V and J are TRBV2 and TRBJ2-2; 9 bases agree with TRBD2. This CDR3 spans 22 amino acids. Germline V gives CDR1 SNHLY, CDR2 FYNNEI. The ends lost 1 base at V and 5 bases at J; junction bases unmatched: 23.

This clonotype was counted many times. The V gene is TRBV7-3, the J gene TRBJ2-6; D is uncertain. Germline lookup yields CDR1 SGHTA and CDR2 FQGTGA. Deletions cut 1 base from V and 1 base from J, with 5 bases between. The length of the CDR3 is 15 residues. CDR3 DNA sequence: TGTGCCAGCAGCTTAATGGTTTCTGGGGCCAACGTCCTGACTTTC. Protein product: CASSLMVSGANVLTF.

The CDR3 region is CASSAGTSGGPYYEQYF. The CDR3 DNA reads as TGCGCCAGCAGCGCCGGGACTAGCGGGGGGCCATACTACGAGCAGTACTTC. V is TRBV5-1 and J is TRBJ2-7, with TRBD2 identical over 15 bases. There are 17 residues in the CDR3. The germline V gene has CDR1 SGHRS and CDR2 YFSETQ. After removal of 4 bases from V and 3 bases from J, the junction contained 8 bases not matched to a gene. Supplemented by reference TRBV5-1 and TRBJ2-7, the full variable domain reads KAGVTQTPRYLIKTRGQQVTLSCSPISGHRSVSWYQQTPGQGLQFLFEYFSETQRNKGNFPGRFSGRQFSNSRSEMNVSTLELGDSALYLCASSAGTSGGPYYEQYFGPGTRLTVT.

This clonotype has at least ten counts. The V and J genes are TRBV18 and TRBJ1-1; possibly TRBD1 for D (5 bases). In germline, CDR1 is KGHSH, CDR2 LQKENI. The CDR3 extends over 14 amino acids. Trimming cost V 4 bases and J 1 base, with 10 bases left between them. CDR3 residues: CASSRDSSNTEAFF. For the CDR3, the DNA is TGTGCCAGCTCACGGGACTCCTCGAACACTGAAGCTTTCTTT.

This clonotype appeared many times. The chain uses TRBV28 and TRBJ2-2; D gene uncertain. The CDR3 is 16 amino acids. Germline V gene lookup returns CDR1 MDHEN and CDR2 SYDVKM. Trimming left V 6 bases short and J 2 bases short, with 16 bases between. The CDR3 DNA is TGTGCCAGCAGCGCCACCGTGGCGATAAACACCGGGGAGCTGTTTTTT. It specifies CASSATVAINTGELFF.

This clonotype was seen repeatedly, ten times or more. This chain joins TRBV12-3 or TRBV12-4 and TRBJ1-2; D unresolved. The CDR3 loop spans 14 amino acids. The ends were cut back, 5 bases at V and 8 bases at J, with 18 bases in the middle. CDR3 nucleotide sequence: TGTGCCAGCAGTGTCCCGGGAGGAGGATCCGGCTACACCTTC. It specifies CASSVPGGGSGYTF.

This clonotype was seen ten or more times. J is TRBJ1-1 and V is TRBV2; 8 bases align to TRBD1. Trimming removed 4 bases from V and 0 bases from J; junction bases left unmatched: 4. This CDR3 is 15 amino acids long. From germline, CDR1 is SNHLY and CDR2 FYNNEI. CDR3 protein: CASSGRGRVNTEAFF. The CDR3 DNA follows: TGTGCCAGCAGTGGCAGGGGGCGAGTGAACACTGAAGCTTTCTTT. The complete variable domain, with remaining parts taken from reference TRBV2 and TRBJ1-1, reads EPEVTQTPSHQVTQMGQEVILRCVPISNHLYFYWYRQILGQKVEFLVSFYNNEISEKSEIFDDQFSVERPDGSNFTLKIRSTKLEDSAMYFCASSGRGRVNTEAFFGQGTRLTVV.

The sample holds a few counts of this clonotype. J is TRBJ1-1 and V is TRBV5-1; D is perhaps TRBD1 (6 bases). This CDR3 has 14 amino acids. Per the germline V gene, CDR1 is SGHRS and CDR2 is YFSETQ. Trimming removed 4 bases from V and 3 bases from J, with 13 bases in between. The CDR3 DNA is TGCGCCAGCAGCCCCGCAGGGGCAGACACTGAAGCTTTCTTT. It encodes CASSPAGADTEAFF.

The table lists this clonotype with many counts. The chain links TRBV20-1 to TRBJ1-1; 8 bases match TRBD1. This CDR3 contains 14 residues. The germline gives CDR1 DFQATT, CDR2 SNEGSKA (reference sequence). V shed 3 bases and J 1 base; nucleotides not matched to a gene: 4. The CDR3 reads CSARGGTGNTEAFF. The CDR3, as DNA: TGCAGTGCTAGGGGGGGGACAGGGAACACTGAAGCTTTCTTT.